This TCR beta chain was retrieved from a study of sequential checkpoint blockade in melanoma. Study-wide context: Randomization was 1:1 between first-line nivolumab→ipilimumab and ipilimumab→nivolumab. Both treatment sequences were followed by maintenance nivolumab.

In this sample, this clone turned up a few times. The ends were cut back, 4 bases at V and 5 bases at J, with 9 bases in the middle. CDR1 SGHAT and CDR2 FQDESV come from the germline V gene (reference sequence). The CDR3 is 14 amino acids. Sequencing used immunoSEQ multiplex PCR; TCRdb keeps in-frame clones, though not all of them. In the table there are 7,500 to 8,500 clones, more than 55% of which are singletons. As for treatment: randomized to nivolumab then ipilimumab (arm A) or the reverse (arm B). No patient had prior DNA-damaging chemotherapy. PBMC sorting kept live CD3+CD8+ cells without CD19 or CD56.

This chain uses TRBV11-1 with TRBJ1-6, with D hard to call. The sample consisted of CD8+ T cells sorted from blood (inferred from file names), taken from a patient given nivolumab and ipilimumab in sequence. This sequence was found in a human patient with melanoma. Some clones in this sample may be carry-over from other donors' samples. CDR3 residues: CASSSNGNNSPLHF. In DNA form, the CDR3 reads TGTGCCAGCAGCTCGAACGGGAATAATTCACCCCTCCACTTT.